A selection of T cell receptor beta chains follows, all from one sample in a study of blood T cells in healthy people across ages. Each CDR3 protein gets one entry after TCRdb re-called the 5' RACE reads with MiXCR. The profile shows 600,000 to 900,000 distinct CDR3 sequences, roughly 26% of them singletons. The same data also went into a second study, on T cells of mothers and their children.

The sample comprised blood. These receptors were taken from a boy between 5 and 17 years old in good health. Both conserved end residues are part of each CDR3. A D gene is named only where the DNA matches it firmly. The size of a clone is reported for some rows only, either as once, few or many, or as a class for expanded clones.

J: TRBJ2-7; D: -; V: TRBV7-2; size: few; DNA: TGTGCCAGCAGCCCGGCGGGACACCTCTACGAGCAGTACTTC; CDR3: CASSPAGHLYEQYF
J: TRBJ2-7; D: TRBD1; V: TRBV6-1; size: -; DNA: TGTGCCAGCAGGAGGGGGCAGGGGTCCGTCTCCTACGAGCAGTACTTC; CDR3: CASRRGQGSVSYEQYF
J: TRBJ2-1; D: -; V: TRBV10-3; size: few; DNA: TGTGCCATCAGTGACGGGGGAATTGGGCAGTTCTTC; CDR3: CAISDGGIGQFF
J: TRBJ2-3; D: TRBD2; V: TRBV10-3; size: few; DNA: TGTGCCATCACTCCGACTAGCGGGGGGGCAGATACGCAGTATTTT; CDR3: CAITPTSGGADTQYF
J: TRBJ2-7; D: TRBD2; V: TRBV12-3/TRBV12-4; size: -; DNA: TGTGCCAGCAGCCGGAGACTAGCGGGGGGCTATACCTACGAGCAGTACTTC; CDR3: CASSRRLAGGYTYEQYF
J: TRBJ2-3; D: TRBD2; V: TRBV4-3; size: -; DNA: TGCGCCAGCAGCCAAGTTGCTAGCGGGAGAACAGATACGCAGTATTTT; CDR3: CASSQVASGRTDTQYF
J: TRBJ2-7; D: TRBD1; V: TRBV5-1; size: few; DNA: TGCGCCAGCAGCAGGGACAGCAACGAGCAGTACTTC; CDR3: CASSRDSNEQYF
J: TRBJ2-7; D: -; V: TRBV21-1; size: -; DNA: TGTGCCGGAAACAGGGTAAGCTTCATCTACGAGCAGTACTTC; CDR3: CAGNRVSFIYEQYF
J: TRBJ2-3; D: -; V: TRBV12-3/TRBV12-4; size: -; DNA: TGTGCCAGCGGCAGACTGAGCGCAGATACGCAGTGTTTT; CDR3: CASGRLSADTQCF
J: TRBJ2-7; D: -; V: TRBV18; size: -; DNA: TGTGCCAGCTCACCGAGTAATACAAAACCATCCTACGAGCAGTACTTC; CDR3: CASSPSNTKPSYEQYF
J: TRBJ1-5; D: -; V: TRBV5-1; size: few; DNA: TGCGCCAGCAGCTTGAGGTATCAGCCCCAGCATTTT; CDR3: CASSLRYQPQHF
J: TRBJ2-6; D: -; V: TRBV7-8; size: few; DNA: TGTGCCAGCAGCTTAGTAGGGAACGTCCTGACTTTC; CDR3: CASSLVGNVLTF
J: TRBJ2-1; D: -; V: TRBV5-5; size: -; DNA: TGTGCCAGCAGCCCCCCGTCGGGGACAAACTACAATGAGCAGTTCTTC; CDR3: CASSPPSGTNYNEQFF
J: TRBJ1-2; D: TRBD1; V: TRBV10-3; size: -; DNA: TGTGCCATCTACGGGATGACAGGGACCAACTATGGCTACACCTTC; CDR3: CAIYGMTGTNYGYTF